Sequencing of this TCR beta chain was carried out in a study of T-cell memory formation after mild COVID-19. Notes on this clonotype: Its cognate antigen is unknown.

CDR3 length: 14 amino acids. The V segment lost 10 bases and the J segment 2 bases; nucleotides outside the gene matches: 8. TCRdb analysed the 5' RACE reads with MiXCR anew, one entry per CDR3 protein. The sample gives approximately 100,000 distinct CDR3 sequences, 20% to 30% of which show up once; over 40% is in the top ten. Study conclusions and caveats: A second wave expanding day 15 to 37 was CD4+-biased; contracting clones were balanced. Contracting CD4+ clones lay largely in CM and EM, with CD8+ ones residing in EMRA.

The sequenced sample was PBMCs or a T cell subset sorted from them (not recorded which). The sequence derives from a man aged 18 to 35 who had mild COVID-19 (a few samples of this study predate the infection). Cell type and time point are not known. The chain uses TRBV12-3 or TRBV12-4 and TRBJ2-1, with 7 bases matching TRBD2. CDR3 sequence (DNA): TGTGCCACCCTGTTGGGGGGGGCCTACAATGAGCAGTTCTTC. The encoded protein is CATLLGGAYNEQFF.